The 31 T cell receptor beta chains listed next were all sequenced from one sample in a study of OX40 agonist ivuxolimab in advanced cancers. The table came from immunoSEQ multiplex PCR; TCRdb's copy has only in-frame clones and leaves some out. Here the sample spans some 50,000 clones, approximately 86% being singletons. The input for sequencing was CD4+ or CD8+ T cells sorted from blood, taken in a trial of the OX40 agonist ivuxolimab. The receptors shown here come from an adult with an advanced solid tumor such as melanoma, head and neck, liver or kidney cancer.

The V call is TRBV19, the J call TRBJ1-1, with D possibly TRBD1 on 5 matching bases. In germline, CDR1 is LNHDA, CDR2 SQIVND (reference sequence). The length of the CDR3 is 14 residues. V dropped 5 bases and J dropped 3 bases, with 13 bases sitting between them. Here the CDR3 reads CASSFRGYDTEAFF. The CDR3 nucleotides are TGTGCCAGTAGTTTTAGGGGCTATGACACTGAAGCTTTCTTT.

The chain is built from TRBV7-8 and TRBJ2-7; tentatively, D is TRBD1 (8 bases). V was clipped by 6 bases and J by 5 bases, with 20 bases between them. CDR1 and CDR2 from the germline V gene are SGHVS and FQNEAQ. The CDR3 is 15 residues long. CDR3 region: CASRPQGGAVNEQYF. CDR3 sequence (DNA): TGTGCCAGCAGACCACAGGGGGGGGCGGTGAACGAGCAGTACTTC.

The chain joins TRBV10-3 to TRBJ2-5, with D perhaps TRBD1 (7 bases). The V end lost 5 bases, the J end lost 4 bases, and 26 bases lay between the germline ends. Germline CDR1 is ENHRY and CDR2 is SYGVKD. The CDR3 is made up of 18 amino acids. The CDR3 reads CAISSLGQSLGRIETQYF. The DNA of the CDR3 is TGTGCCATCAGTTCGTTGGGACAGTCATTGGGGAGGATAGAGACCCAGTACTTC.

The CDR3 spells CASFGVDYGYTF. CDR3 coding DNA: TGTGCCAGCTTTGGGGTTGACTATGGCTACACCTTC. This rearrangement joins TRBV28 to TRBJ1-2, with D unclear. Trimming took off 8 bases at V and 3 bases at J, with 10 bases between the two ends. From germline, CDR1 is MDHEN and CDR2 SYDVKM. This CDR3 is built from 12 residues.

This clone has a handful of counts. The chain couples TRBV10-3 to TRBJ1-2, with D hard to call. The V and J ends lost 4 bases and 4 bases respectively, with 10 bases between them. The CDR3 has 13 residues. Germline-derived CDR1 and CDR2 are ENHRY and SYGVKD. Written as DNA, the CDR3 is TGTGCCATCAGTGGGACGGCTGTCTATGGCTACACCTTC. Protein product: CAISGTAVYGYTF.

The sample holds one count of this clone. The CDR3 loop is CASSSTPSGANVLTF. CDR3 nucleotides: TGTGCCAGCAGTTCCACACCCTCTGGGGCCAACGTCCTGACTTTC. The chain combines TRBV6-6 with TRBJ2-6; no firm D call. The V end was cut by 4 bases, the J end by 0 bases, with 7 bases between. The CDR3 has 15 residues. The germline CDR1 and CDR2 sequences are MNHNY and SVGAGI (reference sequence).

The chain couples TRBV5-1 to TRBJ2-5; D uncertain. Trimming cost V 4 bases and J 0 bases, with 10 bases left between them. Germline V gives CDR1 SGHRS, CDR2 YFSETQ. The CDR3 spans 14 residues. The chain's CDR3 is CASSPQEYQETQYF. In nucleotides, the CDR3 is TGCGCCAGCAGCCCCCAAGAATACCAAGAGACCCAGTACTTC.

The chain employs TRBV5-1 and TRBJ1-4; no definite D call. CDR1 is SGHRS and CDR2 is YFSETQ in the germline V gene. Trimming stripped 3 bases from V and 0 bases from J, with 6 bases between. This CDR3 region has 14 residues. The CDR3 protein is CASSSTATNEKLFF. CDR3 coding DNA: TGCGCCAGCAGCTCAACTGCAACTAATGAAAAACTGTTTTTT.

This clone was detected a few times. V is TRBV2 and J is TRBJ1-4; D unresolved. The V gene's germline CDR1 is SNHLY and CDR2 FYNNEI. V lost 4 bases and J lost 0, with 12 bases in between. The CDR3 has 16 amino acids. CDR3 sequence reads: CASSVGHLATNEKLFF. In DNA form, the CDR3 reads TGTGCCAGCAGTGTTGGGCACCTTGCAACTAATGAAAAACTGTTTTTT.

This chain joins TRBV5-1 and TRBJ2-1; 12 positions agree with TRBD2. CDR3 length: 16 residues. V trimming: 3 bases; J trimming: 5 bases; junction bases outside the gene matches: 6. CDR1 and CDR2 (germline): SGHRS, YFSETQ. The CDR3 reads CASSWVTSGRHNEQFF. The CDR3 region has the DNA TGCGCCAGCAGCTGGGTGACTAGCGGGAGACACAATGAGCAGTTCTTC.

The CDR3 is CASSPYFRVSTSTGELFF. The CDR3 nucleotides read TGCGCCAGCAGCCCCTACTTCCGGGTCTCAACGAGCACCGGGGAGCTGTTTTTT. The J gene is TRBJ2-2, the V gene TRBV4-1; D call uncertain. In germline, CDR1 is MGHRA, CDR2 YSYEKL. V dropped 4 bases and J dropped 4 bases, with 22 bases sitting between them. The CDR3 consists of 18 residues.

This rearrangement joins TRBV28 to TRBJ2-6, with D tentatively TRBD1 (6 bases). The CDR3 is made up of 15 amino acids. V was clipped by 6 bases and J by 0 bases, with 9 bases between them. The germline V gene encodes CDR1 MDHEN and CDR2 SYDVKM. The CDR3 region is CASSQDSSGANVLTF. CDR3 nucleotides: TGTGCCAGCAGCCAGGACAGCTCTGGGGCCAACGTCCTGACTTTC.

The rearrangement uses TRBV6-1 and TRBJ1-2; possible D gene TRBD1, 5 bases. The V end lost 2 bases, the J end lost 2 bases, and 9 bases lay between the germline ends. CDR1 MNHNS and CDR2 SASEGT come from the germline V gene. The CDR3 totals 14 residues. The CDR3 here is CASSESRVNYGYTF. The CDR3 coding sequence is TGTGCCAGCAGTGAAAGCAGGGTAAACTATGGCTACACCTTC.

This CDR3 reads CASSLLSGQGGGELFF. In DNA, the CDR3 is TGTGCCAGCAGCTTATTATCGGGACAGGGCGGCGGGGAGCTGTTTTTT. V is TRBV7-8 and J is TRBJ2-2; 9 nucleotides match TRBD1. Looked up from germline, CDR1 is SGHVS and CDR2 is FQNEAQ. This CDR3 contains 16 residues. The ends lost 2 bases at V and 7 bases at J; junction bases unmatched: 8.

The J gene is TRBJ2-1, the V gene TRBV13; TRBD2 matches at 12 bases. Germline V gives CDR1 PRHDT, CDR2 FYEKMQ (reference sequence). J was trimmed by 2 bases and V by 4 bases; bases with no gene match: 15. This CDR3 comprises 20 residues. CDR3 DNA sequence: TGTGCCAGCAGCTGGGGGTGGACTAGCGGGATGGGTGCCCCCTACAATGAGCAGTTCTTC. Protein sequence: CASSWGWTSGMGAPYNEQFF.

The chain has TRBV10-3 and TRBJ2-2; D remains unclear. Germline loops: CDR1 ENHRY, CDR2 SYGVKD. This CDR3 is built from 14 residues. V lost 3 bases, J lost 1 base, and 6 bases lay in between. The CDR3 nucleotides are TGTGCCATCAGTGATACGAGGAACACCGGGGAGCTGTTTTTT. Protein: CAISDTRNTGELFF.

The chain is built from TRBV6-1 and TRBJ2-7; 11 bases agree with TRBD2. The germline gives CDR1 MNHNS, CDR2 SASEGT. V was pared by 2 bases and J by 9 bases, with 9 bases of the junction left unmatched. This CDR3 has 15 residues. The chain's CDR3 is CASSELAGGLRGQYF. The CDR3 coding sequence is TGTGCCAGCAGTGAACTAGCGGGAGGCCTCCGGGGGCAGTACTTC.

V and J are TRBV29-1 and TRBJ2-7, with a tentative D call TRBD1 (6 bases). The V and J ends lost 6 bases and 5 bases respectively, with 14 bases between them. Germline values: CDR1 SQVTM, CDR2 ANQGSEA. This CDR3 has 12 residues. The DNA for the CDR3 is TGCAGCGTAGCACCACAGGGAAACGAGCAGTACTTC. Translating gives CSVAPQGNEQYF.

The chain is built from TRBV27 and TRBJ1-2, with a weak D call TRBD1 (6 bases). V was trimmed by 0 bases and J by 5 bases, leaving 13 bases between them. Germline V gene data show CDR1 as MNHEY and CDR2 as SMNVEV (reference sequence). The CDR3 runs 15 residues. The CDR3 DNA is TGTGCCAGCAGTTTATCGGAGCCAAGGGGGTATGGCTACACCTTC. It encodes CASSLSEPRGYGYTF.

The chain combines TRBV29-1 with TRBJ1-2; D may be TRBD1 (5 bases). In germline, CDR1 is SQVTM, CDR2 ANQGSEA. The CDR3 length is 12 residues. V lost 2 bases, J lost 1 base, and 5 bases lay in between. The CDR3 coding sequence is TGCAGCGTTGAACAGGGTAACTATGGCTACACCTTC. Translated, it gives CSVEQGNYGYTF.

This chain uses TRBV5-1 with TRBJ2-3; D unclear. This CDR3 has 17 residues. Trimming took 0 bases from V and 0 from J, leaving 14 bases between them. In germline, CDR1 is SGHRS, CDR2 YFSETQ. The CDR3 loop reads CASSLALIGSSTDTQYF. The CDR3 DNA follows: TGCGCCAGCAGCTTGGCCCTCATAGGATCTAGCACAGATACGCAGTATTTT.

Turning to this clone: One end of the junction fails to match germline, which may point to a read error. Other DNA variants within this sample encode the same CDR3. This chain joins TRBV30 and TRBJ1-6; the D gene is possibly TRBD1 (5 bases). The germline gives CDR1 GTSNPN, CDR2 SVGIG (reference sequence). The CDR3 contains 18 residues. The CDR3 bases are TGTGCCTGGGCCGACTTGGACAATCCTTTTCGCCCTAATTCACCCCTCCATTTT. Translated: CAWADLDNPFRPNSPLHF. Drawing the rest from reference TRBV30 and TRBJ1-6, the complete variable domain is SQTIHQWPATLVQPVGSPLSLECTVEGTSNPNLYWYRQAAGRGLQLLFYSVGIGQISSEVPQNLSASRPQDRQFILSSKKLLLSDSGFYLCAWADLDNPFRPNSPLHFGNGTRLTVT.

The chain joins TRBV28 to TRBJ2-1; 8 nucleotides agree with TRBD1. V dropped 5 bases and J dropped 3; count of bases not matched to a gene: 6. CDR1 MDHEN and CDR2 SYDVKM come from the germline V gene. The CDR3 consists of 15 residues. The CDR3 bases are TGTGCCAGCAGTAAGACCGGGACAGGCTACAATGAGCAGTTCTTC. Translated, it gives CASSKTGTGYNEQFF.

The chain couples TRBV5-1 to TRBJ2-7, with TRBD2 matching over 8 bases. The CDR3 totals 15 residues. Looked up from germline, CDR1 is SGHRS and CDR2 is YFSETQ. The junction had 4 bases not matched to a gene; V was cut back by 1 base and J by 1 base. In DNA form, the CDR3 reads TGCGCCAGCAGCTTGATGGAGCGGGAGTCCTACGAGCAGTACTTC. It specifies CASSLMERESYEQYF.

The chain recombines TRBV7-9 with TRBJ2-5; no definite D call. Looked up from germline, CDR1 is SEHNR and CDR2 is FQNEAQ (reference sequence). V was pared by 4 bases and J by 2 bases, with 11 bases between. The CDR3 has 14 residues. The CDR3 sequence: CASSSLGWQETQYF. The CDR3, as DNA: TGTGCCAGCAGCTCGTTAGGTTGGCAAGAGACCCAGTACTTC.

The chain combines TRBV14 with TRBJ2-1, with D perhaps matching TRBD1 (5 bases). The germline V gene has CDR1 SGHDN and CDR2 FVKESK. V lost 0 bases and J 5 bases, leaving 14 bases between the germline ends. The CDR3 totals 16 residues. CDR3 sequence: CASSQDRQTSHNEQFF. As DNA, the CDR3 is TGTGCCAGCAGCCAAGATCGACAGACTTCCCACAATGAGCAGTTCTTC.

The J gene is TRBJ2-4, the V gene TRBV7-2; 9 bases match TRBD2. V shed 3 bases, J shed 13 bases, and the junction held 4 bases outside the gene matches. The V gene's germline CDR1 is SGHTA and CDR2 FQGNSA. The CDR3 covers 12 residues. Written as DNA, the CDR3 is TGTGCCAGCAGCTTCCGAGCGGGAGGCCAGTACTTC. Encoded protein: CASSFRAGGQYF.

V gene TRBV7-2 combines with J gene TRBJ1-6; no reliable D call. There are 14 residues in the CDR3. V lost 1 base to trimming and J lost 7 bases, with 8 bases between them. Germline CDR1 is SGHTA and CDR2 is FQGNSA. CDR3 DNA sequence: TGTGCCAGCAGCTTAGATCCTTGGAATTCACCCCTCCACTTT. Translated, it gives CASSLDPWNSPLHF. The full variable domain, completed using reference TRBV7-2 and TRBJ1-6, is GAGVSQSPSNKVTEKGKDVELRCDPISGHTALYWYRQSLGQGLEFLIYFQGNSAPDKSGLPSDRFSAERTGGSVSTLTIQRTQQEDSAVYLCASSLDPWNSPLHFGNGTRLTVT.

The chain carries TRBV5-4 and TRBJ1-2, with D possibly TRBD1 on 6 matching bases. V was clipped by 4 bases and J by 4 bases, with 11 bases between them. Germline V gene sequence: CDR1 SGHNT, CDR2 YYREEE (reference sequence). This CDR3 has 13 residues. The CDR3 bases are TGTGCCAGCAGCCGACAGGAGGCCTATGGCTACACCTTC. Amino acids: CASSRQEAYGYTF. The whole variable domain, remainder taken from reference TRBV5-4 and TRBJ1-2, is ETGVTQSPTHLIKTRGQQVTLRCSSQSGHNTVSWYQQALGQGPQFIFQYYREEENGRGNFPPRFSGLQFPNYSSELNVNALELDDSALYLCASSRQEAYGYTFGSGTRLTVV.

V is TRBV11-2 and J is TRBJ2-3, with D perhaps TRBD2 (6 bases). Trimming took 1 base from V and 4 from J, leaving 6 bases between them. The germline V gene has CDR1 SGHAT and CDR2 FQNNGV. The CDR3 has 13 amino acids. The CDR3 DNA reads TGTGCCAGCAGCTTAGCTAGCGCAGATACGCAGTATTTT. Encoded protein: CASSLASADTQYF.

This clone has only one observation. The J gene is TRBJ2-3, the V gene TRBV28, with TRBD2 matching over 8 bases. From germline, CDR1 is MDHEN and CDR2 SYDVKM. The V gene end was trimmed by 4 bases and the J gene end by 3 bases; junction bases not matched to a gene: 6. CDR3 length equals 15 residues. In DNA, the CDR3 is TGTGCCAGCAGTTCCCCGGGACTAGGAACAGATACGCAGTATTTT. Translated: CASSSPGLGTDTQYF.